Each of the 22 T cell receptor beta chains below was sequenced from the same sample in a study of T cell repertoires in cytomegalovirus infection. Each CDR3 protein gets one entry after TCRdb re-called the reads with MiXCR. The data contain some 500,000 distinct CDR3 sequences, approximately 40% of them singletons. What these receptors recognize is not known. Here the sequenced sample was cultured PBMCs, taken from culture after CMV antigen stimulation. These receptors were taken from a human donor in good health (CMV status not recorded). Some clones in this sample may be carry-over from other donors' samples.

In this sample, this clonotype turned up many times. This sequence joins TRBV7-9 and TRBJ2-3; possible D gene TRBD2, 6 bases. From germline, CDR1 is SEHNR and CDR2 FQNEAQ (reference sequence). The CDR3 loop spans 13 amino acids. V was shortened by 11 bases and J by 2 bases, with 14 bases between the two germline ends. CDR3 in amino acids: CAGWGVNTDTQYF. The CDR3 nucleotides read TGTGCCGGATGGGGGGTGAACACAGATACGCAGTATTTT.

V gene TRBV7-8 combines with J gene TRBJ2-7; D is perhaps TRBD2 (6 bases). This CDR3 has 14 residues. CDR1 SGHVS and CDR2 FQNEAQ come from the germline V gene. Trimming took 3 bases from V and 2 from J, leaving 11 bases between them. The CDR3 sequence is CASSFSAGPYEQYF. In DNA, the CDR3 is TGTGCCAGCAGCTTTTCGGCGGGACCCTACGAGCAGTACTTC.

The chain joins TRBV4-1 to TRBJ2-7; no clear D gene. CDR1 is MGHRA, CDR2 YSYEKL, per germline. The CDR3 runs to 14 residues. Trimming took 1 base from V and 2 from J, leaving 9 bases between them. The CDR3: CASSQAQVAYEQYF. DNA of the CDR3: TGCGCCAGCAGCCAAGCCCAGGTCGCCTACGAGCAGTACTTC.

The chain joins TRBV20-1 to TRBJ2-5; D might be TRBD2 (5 bases). The CDR3 covers 12 residues. Germline values: CDR1 DFQATT, CDR2 SNEGSKA (reference sequence). V was clipped by 6 bases and J by 5 bases, with 13 bases between them. The CDR3 sequence: CSAEEPSETQYF. The CDR3 nucleotides read TGCAGTGCGGAGGAGCCCTCGGAGACCCAGTACTTC.

The chain carries TRBV30 and TRBJ2-1; D not resolved. This CDR3 has 14 residues. Per the germline V gene, CDR1 is GTSNPN and CDR2 is SVGIG (reference sequence). Trimming stripped 0 bases from V and 2 bases from J, with 8 bases between. As DNA, the CDR3 is TGTGCCTGGAGTGTGAGACCCCCCTACAATGAGCAGTTCTTC. Residues: CAWSVRPPYNEQFF.

As to this clonotype: The junction does not match germline at one end; this may be a read error. The gene calls are TRBV10-3 and TRBJ2-7, with 11 bases matching TRBD2. Germline V gene data show CDR1 as ENHRY and CDR2 as SYGVKD. The CDR3 sequence is 14 residues long. The CDR3 loop is CAVSQLAGAGEQYF. The CDR3 region has the DNA TGTGCCGTCAGCCAACTAGCGGGGGCGGGGGAGCAGTACTTC.

This chain uses TRBV6-5 with TRBJ1-2; no clear D gene. V lost 6 bases and J 6 bases, leaving 14 bases between the germline ends. The CDR3 is 13 amino acids. Germline lookup yields CDR1 MNHEY and CDR2 SVGAGI. CDR3 protein: CASRLPAGDGYTF. The CDR3 nucleotides are TGTGCCAGCAGGTTACCAGCGGGTGATGGCTACACCTTC.

The chain carries TRBV6-5 and TRBJ2-1; D might be TRBD2 (5 bases). V lost 6 bases and J lost 8, with 14 bases in between. CDR1 and CDR2 (germline): MNHEY, SVGAGI. The CDR3 totals 13 residues. CDR3 in amino acids: CASRATEGDEQFF. DNA for the CDR3: TGTGCCAGCAGAGCTACAGAGGGCGATGAGCAGTTCTTC.

V is TRBV19 and J is TRBJ1-5, with 7 bases fitting TRBD1. The V gene end was trimmed by 5 bases and the J gene end by 4 bases; junction bases not matched to a gene: 2. Germline V gene sequence: CDR1 LNHDA, CDR2 SQIVND (reference sequence). The length of the CDR3 is 13 residues. CDR3 region: CASSGTANQPQHF. CDR3 sequence (DNA): TGTGCCAGTAGTGGGACAGCTAATCAGCCCCAGCATTTT.

The chain couples TRBV20-1 to TRBJ2-1, with 11 bases matching TRBD2. V gave up 6 bases and J gave up 4 bases; unmatched junction bases: 20. Germline V gene data show CDR1 as DFQATT and CDR2 as SNEGSKA (reference sequence). CDR3 length: 19 residues. The CDR3 coding sequence is TGCAGTGCCGGTGAGGGGACTAGCGGAGAACGACGGAAATACAATGAGCAGTTCTTC. Protein: CSAGEGTSGERRKYNEQFF.

V usage is TRBV11-3 and J usage is TRBJ2-2; possible D gene TRBD2, 6 bases. The CDR3 length is 12 residues. Per germline, CDR1 SGHNT and CDR2 YENEEA. The CDR3 coding sequence is TGTGGGGGACTTTGGTTCACCGGGGAGCTGTTTTTT. Amino acids: CGGLWFTGELFF. Looking up the rest from reference TRBV11-3 and TRBJ2-2 gives the full variable domain: EAGVVQSPRYKIIEKKQPVAFWCNPISGHNTLYWYLQNLGQGPELLIRYENEEAVDDSQLPKDRFSAERLKGVDSTLKIQPAELGDSAVYLCGGLWFTGELFFGEGSRLTVL.

In this sample, this clonotype turned up a few times. This chain connects TRBV6-2 or TRBV6-3 to TRBJ2-7, with 9 bases lining up with TRBD1. With V trimmed by 6 bases and J by 1 base, 7 bases remained unmatched. The CDR3 contains 15 residues. The germline V gene has CDR1 MNHEY and CDR2 SVGEGT. The CDR3 here is CASSPSTGGSYEQYF. DNA of the CDR3: TGTGCCAGCAGCCCCTCGACAGGGGGTTCCTACGAGCAGTACTTC.

V gene TRBV11-2 combines with J gene TRBJ2-1; no firm D call. V lost 4 bases to trimming and J lost 12 bases, with 10 bases between them. The germline V gene has CDR1 SGHAT and CDR2 FQNNGV. The CDR3 is 11 amino acids. CDR3 DNA sequence: TGTGCCAGCAGCTCGAGCCTAAGGCAGTTCTTC. Translation gives CASSSSLRQFF.

This chain joins TRBV7-8 and TRBJ2-7; no clear D gene. CDR3 length equals 13 residues. Trimming took 1 base from V and 5 from J, leaving 9 bases between them. In germline, CDR1 is SGHVS, CDR2 FQNEAQ. The CDR3 sequence is CASSLVGGHEQYF. DNA for the CDR3: TGTGCCAGCAGCTTAGTGGGCGGACACGAGCAGTACTTC.

This chain joins TRBV12-3 or TRBV12-4 and TRBJ1-5; perhaps TRBD1 as D (5 bases). This CDR3 region has 16 residues. V was shortened by 5 bases and J by 4 bases, with 18 bases between the two germline ends. CDR3 sequence (DNA): TGTGCCAGCAGTCCTCCGGGACTCCAGTATAATCAGCCCCAGCATTTT. It codes for CASSPPGLQYNQPQHF.

This clonotype was seen more than once but under ten times. The V call is TRBV12-3 or TRBV12-4, the J call TRBJ2-1, with D maybe TRBD1 (6 bases). The CDR3 consists of 13 residues. V lost 6 bases and J 7 bases, leaving 13 bases between the germline ends. CDR3 sequence (DNA): TGTGCCAGCAGGAGTTACAGGGCGAATGAGCAGTTCTTC. Its translation is CASRSYRANEQFF.

Concerning this clonotype itself: At one boundary the junction diverges from the germline segment, which might be a read error. J is TRBJ1-5 and V is TRBV7-8, with D possibly being TRBD1 (5 bases). This CDR3 region has 12 residues. Per the germline V gene, CDR1 is SGHVS and CDR2 is FQNEAQ. The CDR3 DNA reads as TGTGCCAGCAGCTTGGGGGGTCAGCGCCAGCATTTT. Translating gives CASSLGGQRQHF.

This clonotype was found many times. This rearrangement joins TRBV7-8 to TRBJ2-7; weak D call: TRBD2 (6 bases). Trimming took off 5 bases at V and 0 bases at J, with 26 bases between the two ends. The V gene's germline CDR1 is SGHVS and CDR2 FQNEAQ. The CDR3 runs to 19 residues. DNA of the CDR3: TGTGCCAGCAGCATGCCCCGTCGGGGAGCGGGCCGTCACTCCTACGAGCAGTACTTC. Protein: CASSMPRRGAGRHSYEQYF.

This chain joins TRBV5-5 and TRBJ2-5; 11 nucleotides line up with TRBD2. Germline-derived CDR1 and CDR2 are SGHKS and YYEKEE (reference sequence). V lost 1 base to trimming and J lost 0 bases; unmatched junction nucleotides: 5. The CDR3 extends over 17 amino acids. In DNA form, the CDR3 reads TGTGCCAGCAGCTTGTGGGCTAGCGGGGGGAACCAAGAGACCCAGTACTTC. It encodes CASSLWASGGNQETQYF.

This clonotype occurred many times. The chain recombines TRBV7-2 with TRBJ2-7, with TRBD2 matching 16 bases. Trimming removed 2 bases from V and 9 bases from J; junction bases left unmatched: 16. Germline V gene data show CDR1 as SGHTA and CDR2 as FQGNSA. This CDR3 has 19 residues. The CDR3 nucleotides are TGTGCCAGCAGCTTACAGGGACTAGCGGGAGGGCCGGAGGCTCGGGGGCAGTACTTC. This encodes CASSLQGLAGGPEARGQYF. The whole variable domain, filled in from reference TRBV7-2 and TRBJ2-7, reads GAGVSQSPSNKVTEKGKDVELRCDPISGHTALYWYRQSLGQGLEFLIYFQGNSAPDKSGLPSDRFSAERTGGSVSTLTIQRTQQEDSAVYLCASSLQGLAGGPEARGQYFGPGTRLTVT.

The sample holds a few counts of this clonotype. The rearrangement uses TRBV7-9 and TRBJ2-3, with TRBD2 matching over 9 bases. Trimming at V came to 5 bases and at J to 3 bases, leaving 9 bases not matched to a gene. CDR1 and CDR2 (germline): SEHNR, FQNEAQ (reference sequence). CDR3 length equals 16 residues. The CDR3: CASSTASGTLTDTQYF. The CDR3 coding sequence is TGTGCCAGCAGCACGGCTAGCGGGACGTTAACAGATACGCAGTATTTT. Full variable domain (rest looked up from reference TRBV7-9 and TRBJ2-3): DTGVSQNPRHKITKRGQNVTFRCDPISEHNRLYWYRQTLGQGPEFLTYFQNEAQLEKSRLLSDRFSAERPKGSFSTLEIQRTEQGDSAMYLCASSTASGTLTDTQYFGPGTRLTVL.

This clonotype was detected only a few times. This chain uses TRBV5-4 with TRBJ2-1, with D perhaps matching TRBD2 (6 bases). Germline V lookup: CDR1 SGHNT, CDR2 YYREEE (reference sequence). This CDR3 is built from 14 residues. The V end was cut by 5 bases, the J end by 8 bases, with 17 bases between. The CDR3 is CASSPLGGKDEQFF. Written as DNA, the CDR3 is TGTGCCAGCAGTCCACTTGGGGGGAAAGATGAGCAGTTCTTC.